What follows is one TCR beta chain and its context. This sample is part of a study of blood T cell repertoires in COVID-19. Profiling relied on immunoSEQ multiplex PCR, and the TCRdb table lists in-frame clones only, not all of them. The table shows approximately 300,000 clones, with approximately 86% occurring only once. CDR3 length: 15 amino acids. Trimming at V came to 0 bases and at J to 8 bases, leaving 10 bases not matched to a gene. Germline CDR1 and CDR2: SGHNT and YYREEE (reference sequence). This clonotype originated in a human donor with COVID-19, enrolled during active disease. The donor label of this sample is uncertain. The material sequenced was peripheral blood. This chain connects TRBV5-4 to TRBJ1-1; the match to TRBD1 covers 7 bases. The DNA of the CDR3 is TGTGCCAGCAGCTTGGCCCCTGACAGGGAGGTGGAAGCTTTCTTT. Translation: CASSLAPDREVEAFF.